The rows below give T cell receptor beta chains drawn from one sample of a study of blood T cell repertoires in COVID-19. Repertoires were generated with immunoSEQ multiplex PCR, while TCRdb's copy carries only in-frame clones and drops some. The sample contains fewer than 100,000 clones, more than 75% of which appear only once. Sequenced sample: peripheral blood. These TCRs come from a woman of 80 years or more with acute or convalescent COVID-19. Each CDR3 is given with its conserved first and last residue. A D gene is named only where the DNA matches it firmly. Expanded clones get a size class; other rows say once, few or many, or leave the size out.

cdr3_nt	cdr3_aa	j_call	d_call	v_call	clone_size
TGTGCCAGCAGTTACTCGGGGGGAGTAGTTGGTGAGCAGTTCTTC	CASSYSGGVVGEQFF	TRBJ2-1	NA	TRBV6-5	NA
TGTGCCAGCAATCCCGGACAGATTTTCTACAATGAGCAGTTCTTC	CASNPGQIFYNEQFF	TRBJ2-1	NA	TRBV2	NA
TGTGCCATCAGTGAGACTAACTGGAACACCGGGGAGCTGTTTTTT	CAISETNWNTGELFF	TRBJ2-2	NA	TRBV10-3	NA
TGTGCCTGGAGTGGTTCGAGCTCCTATAATTCACCCCTCCACTTT	CAWSGSSSYNSPLHF	TRBJ1-6	NA	TRBV30	NA
TGCGCCAGCAGCTTGGGGCTGGGCGGGAGGATGTACAATGAGCAGTTCTTC	CASSLGLGGRMYNEQFF	TRBJ2-1	TRBD2	TRBV5-1	NA
TGCGCCAGCAGCTTGGAGGGACAGGGGAATTCACCCCTCCACTTT	CASSLEGQGNSPLHF	TRBJ1-6	TRBD1	TRBV5-1	NA
TGTGCCAGAAGCTTAAAACTCCTGGGGGGGCACACCGGGGAGCTGTTTTTT	CARSLKLLGGHTGELFF	TRBJ2-2	NA	TRBV5-3	NA
TGTGCCAGCAGCTCCTTGGGACTTTCCACCGGGGAGCTGTTTTTT	CASSSLGLSTGELFF	TRBJ2-2	NA	TRBV5-4	NA
TGTGCCAGCAGGAATGACAGGGCCGGTGAGCAGTACTTC	CASRNDRAGEQYF	TRBJ2-7	TRBD1	TRBV2	NA
TGCAGCGTTGGGGGGACAGGGGGGTTT	CSVGGTGGF	TRBJ1-1	TRBD1	TRBV29-1	NA
TGTGCCAGCACCTTTGACAGGGGTCCCTACGAGCAGTACTTC	CASTFDRGPYEQYF	TRBJ2-7	TRBD1	TRBV6-5	NA
TGTGCCAGCAGCCTCCGGGACTACCAAGAGACCCAGTACTTC	CASSLRDYQETQYF	TRBJ2-5	NA	TRBV3-1/TRBV3-2	NA
TGTGCCAGCAGTGTCGGACTCTTTATCTGGTCACCCCTCCACTTT	CASSVGLFIWSPLHF	TRBJ1-6	NA	TRBV27	NA
TGTGCCAGCAGTCCCTTGGACACCTTTCAGCCCCAGCATTTT	CASSPLDTFQPQHF	TRBJ1-5	NA	TRBV2	NA
TGTGCCAGCAGTCCCACCAGGGGGGAGACCCAGTACTTC	CASSPTRGETQYF	TRBJ2-5	TRBD1	TRBV12-3/TRBV12-4	NA
TGTGCCAGTAGTTTGGTTGGCGGGACCTACGAGCAGTACTTC	CASSLVGGTYEQYF	TRBJ2-7	NA	TRBV19	NA
TGTGCCAGCAGCTCGACAGGGAACCAAGAGACCCAGTACTTC	CASSSTGNQETQYF	TRBJ2-5	TRBD1	TRBV7-9	NA
TGTGCCAAATTACACAGGGCTTCTGGCAATCAGCCCCAGCATTTT	CAKLHRASGNQPQHF	TRBJ1-5	NA	TRBV19	few
TGTGCCAGCAGCCAAGCCAACTCTGGAAACACCATATATTTT	CASSQANSGNTIYF	TRBJ1-3	NA	TRBV3-1/TRBV3-2	NA
TGTGCCAGCACCCAGGGAGGGGTCTGGGGCTACACCTTC	CASTQGGVWGYTF	TRBJ1-2	NA	TRBV6-6	NA
TGTGCCAGCATGACTAGCGGGACCTACGAGCAGTACTTC	CASMTSGTYEQYF	TRBJ2-7	TRBD2	TRBV12-3/TRBV12-4	NA
TGCGCCAGCAGCCAAGAATGGAGGGACGAAAAACTGTTTTTT	CASSQEWRDEKLFF	TRBJ1-4	NA	TRBV4-1	NA
TGTGCCACCAGCAGAGCGGGACAGATAAATCAGCCCCAGCATTTT	CATSRAGQINQPQHF	TRBJ1-5	TRBD1	TRBV15	NA
TGTGCCAGCAGTCCCGGGGGCACAGATACGCAGTATTTT	CASSPGGTDTQYF	TRBJ2-3	NA	TRBV12-3/TRBV12-4	NA
TGTGCCAGCAGCTCGGCCCCTAGCGGGATCCGCGGGGAGCTGTTTTTT	CASSSAPSGIRGELFF	TRBJ2-2	TRBD2	TRBV7-3	NA
TGTGCCAGCAGTGACTCCTTCGTGACTAGCGGGAGTAGGGGCTGCTACGAGCAGTACTTC	CASSDSFVTSGSRGCYEQYF	TRBJ2-7	TRBD2	TRBV6-4	NA
TGTGCCAGCTCACCGACAGGGGTTAACACTGAAGCTTTCTTT	CASSPTGVNTEAFF	TRBJ1-1	TRBD1	TRBV18	NA
TGTGCCAGCTCACCGTTCGGAGGGGGCGCGACAGATACGCAGTATTTT	CASSPFGGGATDTQYF	TRBJ2-3	NA	TRBV18	NA
TGTGCCAGCAGCTCCCAGACGGCCGGGGGCACCGGGGAGCTGTTTTTT	CASSSQTAGGTGELFF	TRBJ2-2	NA	TRBV7-9	NA
TGTGCCAGCAGCTTAAGTGACAGTAATCAGCCCCAGCATTTT	CASSLSDSNQPQHF	TRBJ1-5	NA	TRBV11-2	few
TGTGCCAGCAGCGCCCCTCGGGGCGGGGACCCTCGGGAGCAGTACTTC	CASSAPRGGDPREQYF	TRBJ2-7	NA	TRBV9	NA
TGTGCCACCAGCAGAGAGACAAGCTATAGCAATCAGCCCCAGCATTTT	CATSRETSYSNQPQHF	TRBJ1-5	NA	TRBV15	NA
TGTGCCAGCAGCTTGGCCCGACAGGGGGCGCATGAAAAACTGTTTTTT	CASSLARQGAHEKLFF	TRBJ1-4	TRBD1	TRBV5-5	NA
TGTGCCATCAGTTGGACAGACCCAGGGGAAGCTTTCTTT	CAISWTDPGEAFF	TRBJ1-1	NA	TRBV10-3	NA
TGTGCCAGCAGCCCGTACTCAAATAGCAATCAGCCCCAGCATTTT	CASSPYSNSNQPQHF	TRBJ1-5	NA	TRBV3-1/TRBV3-2	NA
TGCGCCAGCAGCCAGGACAGCAATAATTCACCCCTCCACTTT	CASSQDSNNSPLHF	TRBJ1-6	NA	TRBV5-1	NA
TGTGCCAGTAGTACCGGGACTTACTCCTACGAGCAGTACTTC	CASSTGTYSYEQYF	TRBJ2-7	NA	TRBV19	NA
TGTGCCAGCAGCCAGGGACAGTTTGGCGAAAAACTGTTTTTT	CASSQGQFGEKLFF	TRBJ1-4	TRBD1	TRBV4-2	NA
TGCGCCAGCAAGCTAGACAGGGCAGGGGGCACGGACACTGAAGCTTTCTTT	CASKLDRAGGTDTEAFF	TRBJ1-1	TRBD1	TRBV5-1	NA
TGTGCCAGCAGCTTGGGGACTAGCGCTTTTTGGGGAGATACGCAGTATTTT	CASSLGTSAFWGDTQYF	TRBJ2-3	TRBD2	TRBV5-5	NA
TGTGCCAGCACTGCGGGGGGCGGAGGGGAGCTGTTTTTT	CASTAGGGGELFF	TRBJ2-2	TRBD2	TRBV25-1	NA
TGTGCCAGCAGTCGCTACAGGGGAATGAACACTGAAGCTTTCTTT	CASSRYRGMNTEAFF	TRBJ1-1	TRBD1	TRBV14	NA